This T cell receptor beta chain was found in a study of cytomegalovirus exposure and HLA in healthy donors. Donors showed nominal health when sampled, although they likely had unrecorded immune exposures. Whole-study findings and limits: A classifier reportedly called cytomegalovirus status with high sensitivity and specificity.

The CDR3 totals 14 residues. CDR1 and CDR2 (germline): LNHDA, SQIVND (reference sequence). The ends were cut back, 3 bases at V and 3 bases at J, with 11 bases in the middle. 13 Jbeta primers and 60 Vbeta primers were used for the PCR. Clones were sequenced by immunoSEQ multiplex PCR, and TCRdb holds only the in-frame ones, with some missing. The sample has 250,000 or so clones, 80% to 85% seen once. About this clone itself: Its specificity is unknown.

The clonotype originates from a woman aged 60 to 75 in good health and CMV-seropositive. This chain links TRBV19 with TRBJ1-2, with D possibly matching TRBD1 (6 bases). Sequenced: PBMCs. Written as DNA, the CDR3 is TGTGCCAGTAGTATGACAGGACCCGACTATGGCTACACCTTC. This gives the protein CASSMTGPDYGYTF. The full variable domain, completed using reference TRBV19 and TRBJ1-2, is DGGITQSPKYLFRKEGQNVTLSCEQNLNHDAMYWYRQDPGQGLRLIYYSQIVNDFQKGDIAEGYSVSREKKESFPLTVTSAQKNPTAFYLCASSMTGPDYGYTFGSGTRLTVV.